Included here is one TCR beta chain sequence, with context. This specimen comes from a study of T cell changes during pregnancy in multiple sclerosis. Trimming removed 0 bases from V and 4 bases from J, with 10 bases in between. CDR1 MGHRA and CDR2 YSYEKL come from the germline V gene. This CDR3 region has 14 residues. Clones were sequenced by immunoSEQ multiplex PCR, and TCRdb holds only the in-frame ones, with some missing. The repertoire includes about 64,000 clones, just under 95% of them detected once, and approximately 1.4% sits in the top ten. Material: peripheral blood, obtained in the second trimester of pregnancy. V is TRBV4-1 and J is TRBJ2-7, with D possibly TRBD1 on 5 matching bases. The origin of this receptor is a female donor with multiple sclerosis, enrolled in a pregnancy study. The CDR3 sequence: CASSQDTGSYEQYF. CDR3 bases: TGCGCCAGCAGCCAAGATACAGGCTCATACGAGCAGTACTTC.